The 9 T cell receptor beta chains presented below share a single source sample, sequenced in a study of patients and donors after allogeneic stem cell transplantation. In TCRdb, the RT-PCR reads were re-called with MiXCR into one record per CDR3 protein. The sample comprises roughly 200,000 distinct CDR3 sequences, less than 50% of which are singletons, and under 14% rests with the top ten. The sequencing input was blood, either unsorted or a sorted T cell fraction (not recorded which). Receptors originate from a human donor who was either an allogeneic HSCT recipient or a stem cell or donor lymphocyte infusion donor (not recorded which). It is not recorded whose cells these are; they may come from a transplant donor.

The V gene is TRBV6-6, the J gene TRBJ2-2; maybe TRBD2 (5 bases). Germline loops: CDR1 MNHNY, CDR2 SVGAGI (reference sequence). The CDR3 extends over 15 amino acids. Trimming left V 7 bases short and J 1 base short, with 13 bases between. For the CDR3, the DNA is TGTGCCAGCACCTCAAAAGGGAGGAACACCGGGGAGCTGTTTTTT. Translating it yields CASTSKGRNTGELFF.

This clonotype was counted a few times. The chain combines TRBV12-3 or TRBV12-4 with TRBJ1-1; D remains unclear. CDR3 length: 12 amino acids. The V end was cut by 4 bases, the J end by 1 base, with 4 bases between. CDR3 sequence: CASSWSNTEAFF. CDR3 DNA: TGTGCCAGCAGTTGGTCGAACACTGAAGCTTTCTTT.

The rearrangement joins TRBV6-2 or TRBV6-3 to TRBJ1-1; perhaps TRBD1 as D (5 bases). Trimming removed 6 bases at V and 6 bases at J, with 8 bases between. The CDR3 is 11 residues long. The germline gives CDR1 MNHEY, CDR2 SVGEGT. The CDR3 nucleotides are TGTGCCAGCAGATTGGGGGCTGAAGCTTTCTTT. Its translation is CASRLGAEAFF.

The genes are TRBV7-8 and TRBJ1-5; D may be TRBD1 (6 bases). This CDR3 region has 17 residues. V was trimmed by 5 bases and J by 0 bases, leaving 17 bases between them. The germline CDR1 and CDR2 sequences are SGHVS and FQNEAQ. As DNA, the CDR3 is TGTGCCAGCAGCGCCGCCTTTTCAGGGGCTAGCAATCAGCCCCAGCATTTT. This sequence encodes CASSAAFSGASNQPQHF.

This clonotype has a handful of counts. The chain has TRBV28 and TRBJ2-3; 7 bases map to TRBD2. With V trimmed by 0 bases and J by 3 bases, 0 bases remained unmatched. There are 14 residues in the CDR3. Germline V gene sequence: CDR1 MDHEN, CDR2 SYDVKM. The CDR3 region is CASSLWGGTDTQYF. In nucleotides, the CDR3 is TGTGCCAGCAGTTTATGGGGGGGGACAGATACGCAGTATTTT.

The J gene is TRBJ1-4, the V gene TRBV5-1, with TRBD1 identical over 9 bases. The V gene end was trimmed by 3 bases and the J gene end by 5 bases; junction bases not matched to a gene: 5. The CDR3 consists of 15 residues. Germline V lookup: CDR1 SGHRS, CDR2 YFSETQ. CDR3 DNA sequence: TGCGCCAGCAGCTCCTCCGGGACAGGGAATGAAAAACTGTTTTTT. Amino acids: CASSSSGTGNEKLFF.

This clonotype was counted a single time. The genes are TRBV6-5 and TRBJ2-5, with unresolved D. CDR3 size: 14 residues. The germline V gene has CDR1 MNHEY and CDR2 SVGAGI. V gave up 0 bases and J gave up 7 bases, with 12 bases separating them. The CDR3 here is CASSYSGPSGTQYF. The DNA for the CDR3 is TGTGCCAGCAGTTACTCGGGCCCCTCAGGGACCCAGTACTTC.

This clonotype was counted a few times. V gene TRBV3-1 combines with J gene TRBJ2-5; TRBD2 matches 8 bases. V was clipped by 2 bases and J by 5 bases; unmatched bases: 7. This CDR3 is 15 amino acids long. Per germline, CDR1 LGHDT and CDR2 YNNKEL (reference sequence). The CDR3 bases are TGTGCCAGCAGCCAAATGGCGGGGGGCCGGGAGACCCAGTACTTC. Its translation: CASSQMAGGRETQYF.

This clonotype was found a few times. The CDR3 protein is CASTLTGEADTQYF. DNA for the CDR3: TGTGCCAGCACCCTGACAGGGGAGGCAGATACGCAGTATTTT. J is TRBJ2-3 and V is TRBV9, with 8 nucleotides matching TRBD1. V was pared by 6 bases and J by 4 bases, with 7 bases of the junction left unmatched. Germline CDR1 and CDR2: SGDLS and YYNGEE. The CDR3 contains 14 residues.